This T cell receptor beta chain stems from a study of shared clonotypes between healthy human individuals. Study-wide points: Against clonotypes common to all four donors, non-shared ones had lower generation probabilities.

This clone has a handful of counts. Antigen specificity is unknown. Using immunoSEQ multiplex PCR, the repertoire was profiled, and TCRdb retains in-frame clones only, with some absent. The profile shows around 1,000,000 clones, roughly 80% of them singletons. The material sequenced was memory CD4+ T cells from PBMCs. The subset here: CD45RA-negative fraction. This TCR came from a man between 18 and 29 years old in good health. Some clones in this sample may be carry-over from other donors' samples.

This CDR3 is CASSFISPTSYNEQFF. CDR3 in DNA: TGTGCCAGCAGCTTCATTTCTCCTACCTCCTACAATGAGCAGTTCTTC. The rearrangement uses TRBV9 and TRBJ2-1; D is ambiguous. Trimming took off 4 bases at V and 0 bases at J, with 14 bases between the two ends. Germline-derived CDR1 and CDR2 are SGDLS and YYNGEE. The CDR3 is made up of 16 amino acids.